These T cell receptor beta chains were read from a single sample in a study of T cell responses to AZD1222 COVID-19 vaccine. The assay was immunoSEQ multiplex PCR, and TCRdb's table has in-frame clones only and misses some. The sample has approximately 200,000 clones; about 89% are singletons. The sequencing here drew on peripheral blood, taken 28 days after the second AZD1222 dose. The receptors stem from an adult who received the AZD1222 COVID-19 vaccine. CDR3s include the opening cysteine and the closing phenylalanine or tryptophan. D genes are given only for firm matches. Clone size is given for some rows only: seen once, a few or many times, or a class if the clone is expanded.

clone_size,j_call,d_call,v_call,cdr3_aa,cdr3_nt
.,TRBJ2-1,.,TRBV11-1,CASSDSGYNEQFF,TGTGCCAGCAGTGACAGCGGTTACAATGAGCAGTTCTTC
.,TRBJ1-2,.,TRBV28,CASSSNNMYGYTF,TGTGCCAGCAGCTCCAACAATATGTATGGCTACACCTTC
.,TRBJ1-4,TRBD1,TRBV6-6,CASSYGPGGTGEKLFF,TGTGCCAGCAGTTACGGGCCAGGGGGGACGGGTGAAAAACTGTTTTTT
.,TRBJ2-7,.,TRBV11-2,CASSPVWAVGHEQYF,TGTGCCAGCAGCCCGGTCTGGGCAGTCGGGCACGAGCAGTACTTC
.,TRBJ2-1,.,TRBV6-5,CASSSPTHEQFF,TGTGCCAGCAGTAGCCCAACCCATGAGCAGTTCTTC
.,TRBJ1-6,.,TRBV7-2,CASSLAGGGRDSPLHF,TGTGCCAGCAGCCTGGCCGGAGGGGGACGAGATTCACCCCTCCACTTT
.,TRBJ1-5,.,TRBV5-8,CASSLEGGGHQPQHF,TGTGCCAGCAGCTTGGAAGGGGGGGGCCATCAGCCCCAGCATTTT
few,TRBJ2-7,TRBD2,TRBV2,CASSRGGAALGGRGF,TGTGCCAGCTCCCGGGGGGGGGCCGCCCTCGGCGGGAGAGGCTTC
.,TRBJ2-5,TRBD2,TRBV28,CASTAPGGKETQYF,TGTGCCAGCACCGCCCCGGGGGGGAAGGAGACCCAGTACTTC
.,TRBJ1-4,.,TRBV4-2,CASSQGGLTGEKLFF,TGTGCCAGCAGCCAAGGGGGACTCACGGGGGAAAAACTGTTTTTT
.,TRBJ1-4,.,TRBV19,CASSNGAATNEKLFF,TGTGCCAGTAGTAATGGGGCTGCAACTAATGAAAAACTGTTTTTT
.,TRBJ2-2,.,TRBV25-1,CASSPYSHYTGELFF,TGTGCCAGCAGTCCCTACTCTCATTACACCGGGGAGCTGTTTTTT
.,TRBJ2-5,.,TRBV12-2,CASRLARGVETQYF,TGTGCAAGTCGCTTAGCGCGGGGCGTGGAGACCCAGTACTTC
.,TRBJ2-1,TRBD1,TRBV24-1,CATSVRDRGYNEQFF,TGTGCCACCAGTGTCCGGGACAGGGGATACAATGAGCAGTTCTTC
.,TRBJ2-7,.,TRBV2,CASKTGYEQYF,TGTGCCAGCAAGACAGGCTACGAGCAGTACTTC
.,TRBJ2-7,TRBD1,TRBV15,CATSRDNRGPSSYEQYF,TGTGCCACCAGCAGAGATAATAGGGGGCCTAGCTCCTACGAGCAGTACTTC
.,TRBJ2-3,.,TRBV28,CASSLFFGDTQYF,TGTGCCAGCAGCCTTTTTTTCGGAGATACGCAGTATTTT
.,TRBJ2-2,TRBD1,TRBV10-1,CASSPGQRTGELFF,TGCGCCAGCAGCCCGGGACAGCGCACCGGGGAGCTGTTTTTT
.,TRBJ2-7,.,TRBV7-8,CASSPFRSYEQYF,TGTGCCAGCAGCCCATTCCGGTCCTACGAGCAGTACTTC
.,TRBJ2-7,TRBD2,TRBV3-1/TRBV3-2,CASSRLVSGRPYEQYF,TGTGCCAGCAGCCGCCTTGTCAGCGGGAGACCCTACGAGCAGTACTTC
.,TRBJ2-3,TRBD1,TRBV5-1,CASSSLLGQGAYVITDTQYF,TGCGCCAGCAGCTCACTATTGGGACAGGGGGCGTATGTTATCACAGATACGCAGTATTTT
.,TRBJ2-1,.,TRBV5-1,CASSRDGSSYNEQFF,TGCGCCAGCAGCAGGGACGGGAGCTCCTACAATGAGCAGTTCTTC
.,TRBJ2-2,TRBD2,TRBV19,CASSIDTGGDTGELFF,TGTGCCAGTAGTATCGACACCGGGGGGGACACCGGGGAGCTGTTTTTT
.,TRBJ1-4,TRBD1,TRBV4-2,CASSQEVSLGTGPPNEKLFF,TGTGCCAGCAGCCAAGAAGTTTCGTTGGGGACAGGGCCCCCTAATGAAAAACTGTTTTTT
.,TRBJ1-1,.,TRBV2,CASSGGGVSVGTEAFF,TGTGCCAGCAGTGGAGGAGGGGTCAGCGTGGGCACTGAAGCTTTCTTT
.,TRBJ1-6,TRBD1,TRBV6-5,CASSPGQGGSPLHF,TGTGCCAGCAGCCCCGGACAGGGGGGATCACCCCTCCACTTT
.,TRBJ2-1,.,TRBV7-9,CASSVEGYYNEQFF,TGTGCCAGCAGTGTGGAGGGGTACTACAATGAGCAGTTCTTC
.,TRBJ2-7,.,TRBV6-2/TRBV6-3,CASSYPFEDPYEQYF,TGTGCCAGCAGTTACCCCTTCGAGGACCCCTACGAGCAGTACTTC
.,TRBJ2-5,TRBD1,TRBV29-1,CSVGDRRVGQETQYF,TGCAGCGTTGGGGACAGGCGCGTCGGCCAAGAGACCCAGTACTTC
.,TRBJ1-4,.,TRBV19,CASSTPGTTNEKLFF,TGTGCCAGTAGTACCCCAGGGACAACTAATGAAAAACTGTTTTTT
.,TRBJ2-2,.,TRBV15,CATSPRGGELFF,TGTGCCACCAGCCCCCGGGGCGGGGAGCTGTTTTTT
few,TRBJ2-1,TRBD2,TRBV24-1,CATSDSPGGGGHEQFF,TGTGCCACCAGTGATTCGCCCGGGGGGGGTGGGCATGAGCAGTTCTTC
.,TRBJ1-1,.,TRBV27,CASSLSRLGTTEAFF,TGTGCCAGCAGTTTATCGAGGCTTGGGACAACTGAAGCTTTCTTT
.,TRBJ1-6,.,TRBV7-2,CASSLEARRVNSPLHF,TGTGCCAGCAGCTTAGAGGCCCGCAGGGTAAATTCACCCCTCCACTTT
.,TRBJ1-2,TRBD1,TRBV19,CATTDRGYGYTF,TGTGCCACCACGGACAGGGGCTATGGCTACACCTTC
.,TRBJ2-1,TRBD2,TRBV5-1,CASSISLAGVSNEQFF,TGCGCCAGCAGCATCTCCCTAGCGGGAGTTTCCAATGAGCAGTTCTTC
.,TRBJ2-1,TRBD2,TRBV5-1,CASSLPTGGNEQFF,TGCGCCAGCAGCTTGCCTACGGGGGGCAATGAGCAGTTCTTC
.,TRBJ1-2,TRBD1,TRBV4-1,CASSLGRGPVYGYTF,TGCGCCAGCAGCCTAGGAAGGGGGCCGGTCTATGGCTACACCTTC
.,TRBJ2-1,.,TRBV3-1/TRBV3-2,CASSQEGGDEQFF,TGTGCCAGCAGCCAGGAAGGGGGAGATGAGCAGTTCTTC
.,TRBJ2-7,TRBD1,TRBV2,CASSGGDRGIDEQYF,TGTGCCAGCAGTGGGGGGGACAGGGGGATCGACGAGCAGTACTTC
.,TRBJ1-5,.,TRBV19,CASSIGQIGSQPQHF,TGTGCCAGTAGTATTGGGCAGATCGGGAGTCAGCCCCAGCATTTT
once,TRBJ2-1,TRBD2,TRBV27,CASSLGTIADNEQFF,TGTGCCAGCAGTTTGGGGACTATAGCTGACAATGAGCAGTTCTTC
once,TRBJ2-2,.,TRBV5-1,CASSPNTGTAAGELFF,TGCGCCAGCAGTCCTAATACCGGGACTGCGGCCGGGGAGCTGTTTTTT
.,TRBJ1-2,.,TRBV11-1,CASSLVGDGYTF,TGTGCCAGCAGCTTAGTAGGGGATGGCTACACCTTC
.,TRBJ2-3,TRBD2,TRBV12-5,CASDVGGGWVATDTQYF,TGTGCTAGTGACGTAGGCGGGGGATGGGTTGCCACAGATACGCAGTATTTT
.,TRBJ2-7,.,TRBV19,CASSIIGADRVEEQYF,TGTGCCAGTAGTATCATCGGGGCGGACCGGGTGGAAGAGCAGTACTTC